This T cell receptor (beta chain) was observed in a study of blood T cell repertoires in COVID-19. The overall study: Material from acute and convalescent COVID-19 was sourced from the United States, Italy and Spain. Sources were T cells, B-cell-depleted T cells, or PBMCs; the material itself was cDNA or gDNA.

Generated by immunoSEQ multiplex PCR, the TCRdb table keeps only in-frame clones and is missing some. The data hold about 320,000 clones, with about 85% observed a single time. Self-reported history from a screening survey and questionnaire set each donor's cohort. Cohort 3 recovered donors had two negative PCRs, clearance, or symptom resolution. This CDR3 has 15 residues. J was trimmed by 4 bases and V by 5 bases; bases with no gene match: 7. Germline V CDR1 and CDR2: GTSNPN, SVGIG (reference sequence). The specimen sequenced was PBMCs or T cells enriched from blood (not recorded which). This rearrangement joins TRBV30 to TRBJ2-6; 8 nucleotides line up with TRBD1. This TCR came from a woman aged 25 to 45 who had recovered from COVID-19. The CDR3 coding sequence is TGTGCCTGGGGACAGGGAGGTGGGGGGGCCAACGTCCTGACTTTC. Translation: CAWGQGGGGANVLTF.